What follows are 20 T cell receptor beta chains derived from one specimen sequenced in a study of T cells expressing NK-cell markers. Using the 5' RACE reads, TCRdb records one entry per CDR3 protein without DNA. This table holds about 550,000 distinct CDR3 sequences. The source material was blood T cells: a sorted CD56 or NKG2C T cell subset, CD4+ or CD8+ T cells, or bulk PBMC T cells (not recorded which). All receptors come from a man aged 18-30 years in good health.

V is TRBV12-3 or TRBV12-4 and J is TRBJ1-1; TCRdb indicates TRBD1, and absent DNA this call remains unverified. The CDR3 spans 15 residues. Here the CDR3 reads CASRTDRGRNTEAFF.

The chain employs TRBV6-5 and TRBJ2-5. Germline V gives CDR1 MNHEY, CDR2 SVGAGI. The CDR3 sequence is 13 residues long. Here the CDR3 reads CASSYGNQETQYF.

The gene calls are TRBV5-6 and TRBJ2-5; no DNA is available, so the TRBD2 call from TCRdb remains unchecked. Germline CDR1 SGHDT, CDR2 YYEEEE. The CDR3 runs to 16 residues. CDR3 amino acids: CASSLAGISYQETQYF.

The gene calls are TRBV12-3 or TRBV12-4 and TRBJ2-5; the D gene TCRdb calls, TRBD2, cannot be checked with no DNA. The CDR3 runs to 18 residues. This CDR3 is CASSFFAGGRAREETQYF.

The gene calls are TRBV7-2 and TRBJ2-1; TCRdb outputs TRBD2, but without DNA this stays unchecked. The length of the CDR3 is 16 residues. Per germline, CDR1 SGHTA and CDR2 FQGNSA. CDR3 amino acids: CASSFVAGGVFNEQFF.

This chain uses TRBV10-3 with TRBJ1-5; there is no DNA to check the TCRdb D call of TRBD1. Germline V lookup: CDR1 ENHRY, CDR2 SYGVKD. This CDR3 region has 15 residues. The CDR3 region is CAISERDRGNQPQHF.

The chain has TRBV4-3 and TRBJ2-6; TCRdb calls TRBD1, which cannot be checked without DNA. The germline V gene encodes CDR1 LGHNA and CDR2 YSLEER. This CDR3 has 19 residues. Here the CDR3 reads CASSQGVGQIPSGANVLTF.

The chain is built from TRBV29-1 and TRBJ1-1; TCRdb proposes TRBD1, but this gene call is untestable without DNA. Germline V gene sequence: CDR1 SQVTM, CDR2 ANQGSEA. CDR3 length: 13 residues. The chain's CDR3 is CSVEVRVNRGAFF.

The chain uses TRBV15 and TRBJ2-3; TCRdb gives TRBD2 as the D gene, but with no DNA this cannot be confirmed. This CDR3 has 16 amino acids. The germline V gene encodes CDR1 LNHNV and CDR2 YYDKDF (reference sequence). The CDR3 spells CATSREGLLSTDTQYF.

The chain uses TRBV7-9 and TRBJ2-3. Germline V gene lookup returns CDR1 SEHNR and CDR2 FQNEAQ (reference sequence). The CDR3 covers 12 residues. CDR3 sequence reads: CASTLRTDTQYF. Using reference TRBV7-9 and TRBJ2-3 for the parts outside the CDR3, the full variable domain is DTGVSQNPRHKITKRGQNVTFRCDPISEHNRLYWYRQTLGQGPEFLTYFQNEAQLEKSRLLSDRFSAERPKGSFSTLEIQRTEQGDSAMYLCASTLRTDTQYFGPGTRLTVL.

The J gene is TRBJ2-2, the V gene TRBV12-3 or TRBV12-4. CDR3 length: 13 residues. The CDR3 reads CASSRLVGRELFF.

The chain joins TRBV5-1 to TRBJ2-1; TCRdb picks TRBD2, but there is no DNA to check that call. The CDR3 extends over 17 amino acids. Germline CDR1 SGHRS, CDR2 YFSETQ. The CDR3 region is CASFGTSGISSYNEQFF.

The chain couples TRBV7-8 to TRBJ2-1; with no DNA, the TCRdb D assignment of TRBD1 cannot be verified. The germline gives CDR1 SGHVS, CDR2 FQNEAQ. The CDR3 spans 14 residues. The CDR3 sequence: CASSPRAQIGEQFF.

The V and J genes are TRBV12-3 or TRBV12-4 and TRBJ2-5; TCRdb indicates TRBD1, and absent DNA this call remains unverified. The CDR3 has 15 amino acids. The CDR3 region is CASSPPRRGQETQYF.

The V and J genes are TRBV7-9 and TRBJ2-7; lacking DNA, the TRBD1 call made by TCRdb goes unchecked. The CDR3 loop spans 17 amino acids. Looked up from germline, CDR1 is SEHNR and CDR2 is FQNEAQ (reference sequence). CDR3 region: CASSLTAGTGSSYEQYF.

The V gene is TRBV6-2 or TRBV6-3, the J gene TRBJ2-2; TCRdb proposes TRBD2, but this gene call is untestable without DNA. The CDR3 is 16 amino acids. Per the germline V gene, CDR1 is MNHEY and CDR2 is SVGEGT. Here the CDR3 reads CASSQLAGLTTGELFF.

The chain recombines TRBV10-2 with TRBJ2-5. The CDR3 is made up of 14 amino acids. Germline CDR1 reads WSHSY; CDR2 reads SAAADI. The CDR3 here is CASNPTGRGETQYF.

This rearrangement joins TRBV5-6 to TRBJ2-1. The CDR3 extends over 13 amino acids. Germline V lookup: CDR1 SGHDT, CDR2 YYEEEE. Here the CDR3 reads CASSFGSSDEQFF.

This chain links TRBV11-2 with TRBJ2-3; TCRdb returns TRBD2, unconfirmable since there is no DNA. CDR3 size: 13 residues. Germline V gives CDR1 SGHAT, CDR2 FQNNGV. The CDR3 here is CASSPRVSGMWYF.

The gene calls are TRBV5-1 and TRBJ2-1; TCRdb designates TRBD2, a call that cannot be tested without DNA. CDR3 length equals 22 residues. In germline, CDR1 is SGHRS, CDR2 YFSETQ. CDR3 sequence: CASSFPRNSTSGTLSSYNEQFF.